This T cell receptor beta chain was documented in a study of blood T cell repertoires in COVID-19 (dated by TCRdb to the early 2020s). Study-level background: Samples covering the acute and convalescent phases of COVID-19 were provided by collaborators in the United States, Italy and Spain. The prospective study material was composed of cDNA or gDNA derived from T cells, B-cell-depleted T cells, or PBMCs. The dataset comprised deeply sampled blood TCRbeta repertoires from subjects exposed to, actively infected with, or recovered from COVID-19. The repertoires were made available in a free public database intended to serve as a resource for research on the immune response to SARS-CoV-2. Samples were obtained from the ongoing ImmuneRACE study (first 160 participants) and from roughly 1,300 subjects provided by 6 global collaborators. Nearly every sample came with metadata listing a de-identified subject ID, COVID-19 status, age in years and sex. HLA class I and class II types, where available, came from metadata supplied by the sample provider rather than from assay-based typing.

The full study reports these points: The amount of clinical and demographic metadata varied by source and participant and was provided uncurated.

Based on the germline V gene, the CDR1 and CDR2 sequences are SGHRS and YFSETQ. Relative to germline, V is 4 bases shorter and J is 7 bases shorter, with 14 bases between their ends. The CDR3 spans 13 residues, from the cysteine through the phenylalanine. The read is trimmed to its CDR3 DNA, 39 bases read in frame from base 1. Points on this clone: Its cognate antigen has yet to be identified. No base qualities exist here, and no much larger clone lies one base off it.

The immunoSEQ Assay, a bias-controlled multiplex PCR, was used to amplify TCRbeta CDR3 regions from genomic DNA. The authors' pipeline ran thus. Nucleated cell counts per sample were estimated from amplification of reference gene primers within the assay. To quantify the absolute abundance of each unique TCRbeta CDR3 rearrangement, sequence reads were collapsed and filtered. Productive Simpson clonality was computed per sample as the square root of Simpson's diversity index over productive rearrangements. TCRdb took over this immuneACCESS table, retaining in-frame rearrangements with V and J assigned. Such tables are incomplete; in checked studies, under half of the missing clones stem from an unresolved V gene, and the remainder is unexplained. V and J calls plus clone size are reproduced from that table; the DNA served to infer D and trimming. This sample has 300,000 to 500,000 clones in its table, and approximately 88% of those were observed once. Of the sample, 2% to 2.5% is held by the ten largest clones.

Participants in the prospective study were enrolled through a virtual design, were aged roughly 18 to 100 years, and lived in some 24 United States geographic areas. Cohort assignment in the prospective study relied on participant-reported clinical history from a screening survey and a study questionnaire. In the prospective study, mobile phlebotomists collected whole blood, serum and a nasopharyngeal or oropharyngeal swab from each participant. Additional blood draws and questionnaires over an approximately two-month period could optionally be provided by prospective study participants. Before DNA extraction, blood samples from the prospective study were shipped at room temperature or frozen.

The sequencing sample was made of PBMCs or T cells enriched from blood (not recorded which). The chain is encoded by TRBV5-1 joined to TRBJ1-2; the D gene remains uncertain. The clonotype comes from a middle-aged woman with acute COVID-19. The CDR3 corresponds to CASSDGPEGGYTF. The bases are TGCGCCAGCAGCGATGGACCGGAGGGTGGCTACACCTTC.